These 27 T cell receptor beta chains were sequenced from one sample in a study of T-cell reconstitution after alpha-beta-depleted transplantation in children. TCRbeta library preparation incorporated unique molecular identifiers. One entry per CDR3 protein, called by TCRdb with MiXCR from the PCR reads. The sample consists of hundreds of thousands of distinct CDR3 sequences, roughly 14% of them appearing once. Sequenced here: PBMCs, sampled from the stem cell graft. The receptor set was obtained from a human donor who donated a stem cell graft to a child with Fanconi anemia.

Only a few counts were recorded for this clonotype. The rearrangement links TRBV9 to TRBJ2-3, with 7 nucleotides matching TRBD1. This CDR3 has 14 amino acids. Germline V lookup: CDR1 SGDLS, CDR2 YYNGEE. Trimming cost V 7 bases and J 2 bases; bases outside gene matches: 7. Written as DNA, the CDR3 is TGTGCCAGCGCCCGGACAGGAGTCACAGATACGCAGTATTTT. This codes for CASARTGVTDTQYF. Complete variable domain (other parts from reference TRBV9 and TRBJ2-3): DSGVTQTPKHLITATGQRVTLRCSPRSGDLSVYWYQQSLDQGLQFLIQYYNGEERAKGNILERFSAQQFPDLHSELNLSSLELGDSALYFCASARTGVTDTQYFGPGTRLTVL.

This CDR3 is CASSPGRSSYEQYV. Here the CDR3 DNA reads TGTGCCAGCAGCCCGGGCCGGAGCTCCTACGAGCAGTACGTC. The chain joins TRBV5-5 to TRBJ2-7, with no clear D. CDR1 is SGHKS and CDR2 is YYEKEE in the germline V gene (reference sequence). The CDR3 runs 14 residues. V shed 4 bases and J shed 0 bases, with 11 bases lying between them.

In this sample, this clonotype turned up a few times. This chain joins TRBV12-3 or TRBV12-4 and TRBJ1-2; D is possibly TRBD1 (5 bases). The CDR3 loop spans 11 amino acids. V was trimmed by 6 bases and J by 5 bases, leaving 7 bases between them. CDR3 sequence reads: CASRAGYGYTF. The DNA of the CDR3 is TGTGCCAGCAGGGCAGGGTATGGCTACACCTTC.

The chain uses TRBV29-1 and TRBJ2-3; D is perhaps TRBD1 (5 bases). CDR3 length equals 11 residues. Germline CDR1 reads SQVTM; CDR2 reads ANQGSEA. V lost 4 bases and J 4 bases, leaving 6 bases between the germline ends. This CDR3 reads CSVGQPDTQYF. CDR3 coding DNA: TGCAGCGTTGGACAGCCAGATACGCAGTATTTT.

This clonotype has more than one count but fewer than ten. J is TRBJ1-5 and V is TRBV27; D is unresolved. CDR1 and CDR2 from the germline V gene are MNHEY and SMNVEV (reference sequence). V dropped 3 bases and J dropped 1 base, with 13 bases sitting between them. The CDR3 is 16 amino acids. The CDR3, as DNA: TGTGCCAGCAGTTTGCTAGGGCTGGGGAGCAATCAGCCCCAGCATTTT. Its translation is CASSLLGLGSNQPQHF.

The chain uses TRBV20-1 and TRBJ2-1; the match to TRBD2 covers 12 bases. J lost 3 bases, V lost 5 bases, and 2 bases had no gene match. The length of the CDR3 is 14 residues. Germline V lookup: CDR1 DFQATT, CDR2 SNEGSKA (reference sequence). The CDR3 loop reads CSAQLAGGYNEQFF. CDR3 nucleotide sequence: TGCAGTGCTCAACTAGCGGGGGGCTACAATGAGCAGTTCTTC.

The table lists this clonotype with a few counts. In DNA form, the CDR3 reads TGTGCCAGCAGCTTAGTAGCGACGGCTGAGACCCAGTACTTC. It encodes CASSLVATAETQYF. V usage is TRBV7-2 and J usage is TRBJ2-5; a weak D match, TRBD2 (5 bases). Trimming shortened V by 1 base and J by 5 bases, and 11 bases separated the two germline ends. Germline V gives CDR1 SGHTA, CDR2 FQGNSA. CDR3 length equals 14 residues.

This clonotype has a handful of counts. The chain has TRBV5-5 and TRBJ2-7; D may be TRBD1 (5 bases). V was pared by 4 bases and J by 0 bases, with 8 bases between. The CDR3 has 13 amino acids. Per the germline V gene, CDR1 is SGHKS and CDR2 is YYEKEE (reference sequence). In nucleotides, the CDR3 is TGTGCCAGCAGCGCGGACATCTCCTACGAGCAGTACTTC. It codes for CASSADISYEQYF.

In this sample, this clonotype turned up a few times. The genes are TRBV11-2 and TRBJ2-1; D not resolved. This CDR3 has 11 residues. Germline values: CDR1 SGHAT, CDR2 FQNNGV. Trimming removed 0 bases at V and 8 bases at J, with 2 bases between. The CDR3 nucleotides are TGTGCCAGCAGCTTAGATCATGAGCAGTTCTTC. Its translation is CASSLDHEQFF.

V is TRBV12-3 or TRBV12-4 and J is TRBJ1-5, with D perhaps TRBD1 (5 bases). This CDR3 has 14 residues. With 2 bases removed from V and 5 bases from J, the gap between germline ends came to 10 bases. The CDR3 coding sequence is TGTGCCAGCAGTTTACGGCTGGGGGATCAGCCCCAGCATTTT. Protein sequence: CASSLRLGDQPQHF.

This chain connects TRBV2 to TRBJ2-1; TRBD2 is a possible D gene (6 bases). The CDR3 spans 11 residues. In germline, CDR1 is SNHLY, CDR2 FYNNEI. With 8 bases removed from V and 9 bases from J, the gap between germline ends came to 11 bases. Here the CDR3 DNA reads TGTGCCAGCCGCGGGACCGCTGAGCAGTTCTTC. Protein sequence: CASRGTAEQFF.

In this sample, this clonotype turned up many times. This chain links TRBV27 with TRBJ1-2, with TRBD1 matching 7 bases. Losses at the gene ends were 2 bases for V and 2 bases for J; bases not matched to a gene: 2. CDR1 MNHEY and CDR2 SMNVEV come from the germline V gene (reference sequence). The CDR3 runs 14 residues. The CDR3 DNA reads TGTGCCAGCAGTTTAGCGACAGGGAACTATGGCTACACCTTC. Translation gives CASSLATGNYGYTF.

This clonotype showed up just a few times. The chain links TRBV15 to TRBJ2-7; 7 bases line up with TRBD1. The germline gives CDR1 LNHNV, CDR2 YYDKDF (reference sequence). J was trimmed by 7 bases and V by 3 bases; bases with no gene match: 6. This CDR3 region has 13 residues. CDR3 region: CATSSYRDREQYV. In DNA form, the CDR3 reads TGTGCCACCAGCAGCTACCGGGACAGAGAGCAGTACGTC.

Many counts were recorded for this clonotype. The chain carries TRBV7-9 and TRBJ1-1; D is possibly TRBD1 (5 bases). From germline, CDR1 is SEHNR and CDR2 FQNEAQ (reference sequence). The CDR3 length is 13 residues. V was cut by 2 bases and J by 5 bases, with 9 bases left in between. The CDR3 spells CASSLFGGTEAFF. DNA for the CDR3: TGTGCCAGCAGCTTATTCGGGGGGACTGAAGCTTTCTTT. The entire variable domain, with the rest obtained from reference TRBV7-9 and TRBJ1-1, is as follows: DTGVSQNPRHKITKRGQNVTFRCDPISEHNRLYWYRQTLGQGPEFLTYFQNEAQLEKSRLLSDRFSAERPKGSFSTLEIQRTEQGDSAMYLCASSLFGGTEAFFGQGTRLTVV.

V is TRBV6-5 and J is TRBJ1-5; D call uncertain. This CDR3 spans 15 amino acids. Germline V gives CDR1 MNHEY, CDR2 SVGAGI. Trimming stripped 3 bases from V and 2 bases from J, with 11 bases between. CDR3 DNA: TGTGCCAGCAGTTATTCGGGTATTGGCAATCAGCCCCAGCATTTT. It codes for CASSYSGIGNQPQHF.

CDR3 in amino acids: CASSVLPVTVSSGNTIYF. The CDR3 DNA reads TGTGCCAGCAGCGTACTCCCCGTGACGGTCAGCTCTGGAAACACCATATATTTT. V is TRBV9 and J is TRBJ1-3, with D hard to call. Trimming pared 1 base from V and 0 bases from J, leaving 17 bases between. This CDR3 spans 18 amino acids. The germline V gene has CDR1 SGDLS and CDR2 YYNGEE. Complete variable domain (other parts from reference TRBV9 and TRBJ1-3): DSGVTQTPKHLITATGQRVTLRCSPRSGDLSVYWYQQSLDQGLQFLIQYYNGEERAKGNILERFSAQQFPDLHSELNLSSLELGDSALYFCASSVLPVTVSSGNTIYFGEGSWLTVV.

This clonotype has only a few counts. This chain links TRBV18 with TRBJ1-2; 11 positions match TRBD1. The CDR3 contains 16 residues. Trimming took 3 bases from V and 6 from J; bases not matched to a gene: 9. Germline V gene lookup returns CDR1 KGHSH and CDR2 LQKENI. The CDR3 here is CASSPNPGQGADGYTF. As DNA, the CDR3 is TGTGCCAGCTCACCGAACCCCGGACAGGGGGCAGATGGCTACACCTTC. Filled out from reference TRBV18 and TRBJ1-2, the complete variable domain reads NAGVMQNPRHLVRRRGQEARLRCSPMKGHSHVYWYRQLPEEGLKFMVYLQKENIIDESGMPKERFSAEFPKEGPSILRIQQVVRGDSAAYFCASSPNPGQGADGYTFGSGTRLTVV.

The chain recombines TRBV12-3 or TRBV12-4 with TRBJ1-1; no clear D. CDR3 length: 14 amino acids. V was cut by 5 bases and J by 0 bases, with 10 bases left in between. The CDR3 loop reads CASSRRQVNTEAFF. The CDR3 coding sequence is TGTGCCAGCAGTCGCAGGCAGGTGAACACTGAAGCTTTCTTT.

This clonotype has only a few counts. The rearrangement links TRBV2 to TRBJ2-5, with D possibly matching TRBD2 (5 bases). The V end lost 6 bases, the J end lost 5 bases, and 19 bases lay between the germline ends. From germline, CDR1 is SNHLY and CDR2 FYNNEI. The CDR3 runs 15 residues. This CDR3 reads CASSLPASGGETQYF. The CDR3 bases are TGTGCCAGCAGCCTCCCGGCGAGCGGCGGGGAGACCCAGTACTTC.

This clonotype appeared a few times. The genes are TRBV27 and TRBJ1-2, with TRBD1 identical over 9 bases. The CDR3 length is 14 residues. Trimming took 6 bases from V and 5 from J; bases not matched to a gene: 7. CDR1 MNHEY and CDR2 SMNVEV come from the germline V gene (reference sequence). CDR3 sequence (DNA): TGTGCCAGCAGAGAACAGGGGGCCGGGTATGGCTACACCTTC. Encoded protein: CASREQGAGYGYTF.

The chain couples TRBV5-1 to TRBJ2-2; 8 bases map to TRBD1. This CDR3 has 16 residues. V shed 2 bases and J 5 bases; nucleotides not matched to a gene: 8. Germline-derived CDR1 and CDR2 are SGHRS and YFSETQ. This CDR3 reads CASSLQGGRGTGELFF. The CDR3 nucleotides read TGCGCCAGCAGCTTACAGGGGGGCCGAGGGACCGGGGAGCTGTTTTTT. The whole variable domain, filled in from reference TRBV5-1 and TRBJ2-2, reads KAGVTQTPRYLIKTRGQQVTLSCSPISGHRSVSWYQQTPGQGLQFLFEYFSETQRNKGNFPGRFSGRQFSNSRSEMNVSTLELGDSALYLCASSLQGGRGTGELFFGEGSRLTVL.

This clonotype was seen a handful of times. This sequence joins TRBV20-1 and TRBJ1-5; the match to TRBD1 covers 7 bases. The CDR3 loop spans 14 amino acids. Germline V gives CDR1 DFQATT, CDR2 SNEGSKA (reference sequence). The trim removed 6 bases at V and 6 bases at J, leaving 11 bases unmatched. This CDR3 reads CSAEGGGVGQPQHF. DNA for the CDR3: TGCAGTGCCGAAGGAGGGGGCGTTGGTCAGCCCCAGCATTTT.

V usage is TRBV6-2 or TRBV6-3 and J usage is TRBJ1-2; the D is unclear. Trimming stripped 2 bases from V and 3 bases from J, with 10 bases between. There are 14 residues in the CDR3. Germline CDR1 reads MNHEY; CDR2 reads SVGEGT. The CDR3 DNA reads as TGTGCCAGCAGTTACCCCTATTCCGACTATGGCTACACCTTC. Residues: CASSYPYSDYGYTF.

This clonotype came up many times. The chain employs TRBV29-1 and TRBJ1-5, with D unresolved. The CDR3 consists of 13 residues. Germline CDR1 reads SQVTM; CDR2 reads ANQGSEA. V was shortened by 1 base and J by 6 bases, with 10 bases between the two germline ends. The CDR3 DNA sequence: TGCAGCGTTGAAGCTACGATCGGTCAGCCCCAGCATTTT. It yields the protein CSVEATIGQPQHF.

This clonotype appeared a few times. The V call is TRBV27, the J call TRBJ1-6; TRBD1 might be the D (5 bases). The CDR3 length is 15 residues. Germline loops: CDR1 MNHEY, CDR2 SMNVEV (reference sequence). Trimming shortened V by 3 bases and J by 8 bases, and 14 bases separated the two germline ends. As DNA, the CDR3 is TGTGCCAGCAGTTTGAGAGCAGGGTCGCATTCACCCCTCCACTTT. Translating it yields CASSLRAGSHSPLHF.

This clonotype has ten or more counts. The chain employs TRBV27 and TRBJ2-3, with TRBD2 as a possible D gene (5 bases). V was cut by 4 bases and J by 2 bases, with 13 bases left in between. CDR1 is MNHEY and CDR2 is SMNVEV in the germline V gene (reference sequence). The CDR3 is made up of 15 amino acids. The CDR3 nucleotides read TGTGCCAGCAGTTGGACTGGCAGTTCCACAGATACGCAGTATTTT. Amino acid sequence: CASSWTGSSTDTQYF.

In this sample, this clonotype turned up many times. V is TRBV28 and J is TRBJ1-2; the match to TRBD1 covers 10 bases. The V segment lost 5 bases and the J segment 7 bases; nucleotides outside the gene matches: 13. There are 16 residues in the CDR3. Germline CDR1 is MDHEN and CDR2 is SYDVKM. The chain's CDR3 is CASSPGQGGFFRGYTF. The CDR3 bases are TGTGCCAGCAGTCCCGGACAGGGGGGTTTTTTTCGTGGCTACACCTTC.